Listed here is a single TCR beta chain. Its recognized antigen is unknown. Base qualities are missing; no much larger clone stands one base away. These data are taken from a study of PD-L1 blockade in urothelial cancer (TCRdb year 2017). Broadly, across the study: Therapy was started in the mid-2010s for all patients, and atezolizumab 1,200 mg was administered intravenously every 3 weeks. About 85% of the roughly 29 patients were identified as males with urothelial cancer of bladder origin, and a prior smoking history was reported by 18 of 29 patients. Patients had an ECOG performance status of 0 or 1 and had received between 0 and 3 prior chemotherapy regimens. Blood samples were analyzed at two time points: 3 weeks after treatment start (second dose) and 6 weeks after treatment start. Blood samples gave median yields of approximately 130,000 T cells and tens of thousands of unique TCRs, along with a median clonality of approximately 0.08. Somatic, immune and clinical correlates of response to PD-L1 blockade with atezolizumab in urothelial cancer were the focus of an exploratory multi-omic analysis. Pretreatment tumor samples and matched peripheral blood, collected serially before and after atezolizumab treatment, underwent TCR sequencing. Durable clinical benefit was defined as progression-free survival longer than 6 months, and TCR features were also tested against progression-free and overall survival. In the same patients who had TCR sequencing, pretreatment tumors also underwent whole exome sequencing and RNA sequencing. Fewer than ten patients reached durable clinical benefit, while roughly 22 patients did not. Twenty-nine patients had pretreatment blood TCR-seq, some 25 had at least one posttreatment blood collection, and some 25 had tumor TCR-seq. Study-wide conclusions, independent of this receptor: Improved progression-free and overall survival was found to be associated with pretreatment peripheral blood TCR clonality below the median. Greater expansion of tumor-associated TCR clones in peripheral blood 3 weeks after the start of treatment was observed in patients with durable benefit (n of about 21, p = 0.022). Because the sample size was small (n ≈ 27) and many exploratory analyses were performed, the results are intended to be hypothesis-generating.

The intended sense of this specimen's time point label: pretreatment peripheral blood. A cohort of approximately 30 patients with locally advanced or metastatic urothelial carcinoma, treated at Memorial Sloan Kettering on a trial protocol, was included. Peripheral blood mononuclear cells were collected pretreatment and during treatment, at between 1 and 8 total time points per patient. The Qiagen DNeasy Blood extraction kit was used to purify genomic DNA from total PBMCs and from tumor samples. PBMCs were collected pretreatment and during treatment, and were isolated and stored as previously described. Each PCR received spiked-in synthetic TCR analog templates so that absolute template abundance could be estimated from read counts. The immunoSEQ assay was used to amplify TCRbeta CDR3 regions from genomic DNA with bias-controlled V and J gene primers. Rearranged TCRbeta segments were sequenced at approximately 20X coverage. The study's processing was this. Clustering was used to correct sequencing errors, and CDR3s were annotated against IMGT so that V, D and J genes could be assigned. Out-of-frame and stop-codon sequences were excluded, and only productive TCRbeta rearrangements were used in downstream analyses. Clonality was calculated as one minus the Shannon entropy normalized by the log of the number of unique productive sequences. Clones differing between time points or between blood and tumor were identified by Fisher's exact test with Benjamini-Hochberg correction at adjusted p below 0.01. The table comes from immuneACCESS by way of TCRdb, which keeps in-frame sequences with V and J called. Part of the clones is missing from these tables; in studies checked, under half for an unresolved V gene and the rest for unknown reasons. That table gives V, J and clone size, and the DNA gave D and trimming. The sample table shows around 100,000 clones, and about 90% are seen once. Approximately 1.5% of the sample is in the top ten clones.

Reading from cysteine to phenylalanine, the CDR3 counts 18 amino acids. Left in the record is the CDR3 DNA by itself, 54 bases read in frame from the first base. Here the chain combines TRBV21-1 and TRBJ2-7; the tabulated D call, TRBD2, remains unverified against the DNA. TRBV21-1 counts as a pseudogene. This receptor was taken from a man in his fifties or sixties with urothelial cancer. The sequencing used PBMCs, collected around atezolizumab (anti-PD-L1) treatment. CDR3 loop: CASSKRGPGRVSLGEQYF. DNA sequence: TGTGCCAGCAGCAAACGAGGCCCGGGGAGGGTGAGTCTCGGCGAGCAGTACTTC.